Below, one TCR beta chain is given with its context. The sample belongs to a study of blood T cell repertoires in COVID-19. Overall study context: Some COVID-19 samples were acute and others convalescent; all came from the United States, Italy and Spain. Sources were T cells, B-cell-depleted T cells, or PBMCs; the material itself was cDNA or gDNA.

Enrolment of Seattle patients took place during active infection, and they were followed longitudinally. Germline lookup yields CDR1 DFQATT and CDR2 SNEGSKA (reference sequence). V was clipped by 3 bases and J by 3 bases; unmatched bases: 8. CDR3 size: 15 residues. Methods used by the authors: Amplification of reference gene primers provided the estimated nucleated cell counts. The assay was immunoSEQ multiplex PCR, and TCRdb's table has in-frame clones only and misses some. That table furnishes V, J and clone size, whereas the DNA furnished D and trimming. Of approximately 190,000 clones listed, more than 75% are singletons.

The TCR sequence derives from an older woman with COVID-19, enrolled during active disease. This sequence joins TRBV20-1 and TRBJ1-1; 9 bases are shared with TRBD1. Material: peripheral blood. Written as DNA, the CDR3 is TGCAGTGCTAGTAGGGCGGGACAGGGAGACACTGAAGCTTTCTTT. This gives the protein CSASRAGQGDTEAFF.